Detailed here is one T cell receptor beta chain. This clonotype came up many times. The target of this receptor is not known. Base qualities are not recorded, but no much larger clone differs from it by a single base. Sequencing was performed on an Illumina HiSeq 2000. TCR beta chain libraries were generated through multiplex PCR amplification. High-throughput sequencing was used to analyze the amplified TCR beta chain products. The raw public reads went through TCRdb reprocessing: fastp at Q25, MiXCR clone calling, in-frame beta chains kept. Every distinct CDR3 protein forms one entry, paired with its most common genes and DNA. This sample comprises some 200,000 distinct CDR3 sequences, 31% of them detected only once. The ten largest clones capture roughly 4.3% of the sample. The germline ends are 16 bases apart after V is trimmed by 0 bases and J by 1 base. The CDR3 goes from the cysteine to the phenylalanine over 18 residues. Just the 54-base CDR3 DNA is kept, in frame starting at base 1. The CDR1 and CDR2 encoded by the germline V gene (reference sequence) are DFQATT and SNEGSKA.

This entry is derived from a study of breast tumors, draining lymph nodes, adjacent tissues (TCRdb year 2016). Broadly, across the study: In breast cancer patients, the study compared the TCR beta repertoires of tumor, adjacent nontumor tissue and axillary lymph nodes. In human breast cancer, the study set out to assess how tumor, surrounding tissue and draining lymph node repertoires relate to one another and whether T cells might be exchanged between them.

Paper-wide results and their limitations: The data were considered consistent with the idea that most tumor T cells come from the lymph node and then expand in tumor tissue. The conclusion that tumor T cells originate in lymph nodes was framed as consistent with a hypothesis rather than directly demonstrated. Tumors showed preferential V and J gene usage, and their T-cell repertoire diversity fell below that of lymph nodes yet above that of nontumor tissue. The similarity between tumor and nontumor tissue repertoires was significantly greater in luminal-like breast cancer than in basal-like breast cancer.

The lymph node samples were taken from the axillary draining lymph nodes of breast cancer patients. The sequence was collected from a female donor with breast cancer. Some clones in this sample may be carry-over from other donors' samples. This sequence uses TRBV20-1 and TRBJ2-6; the D gene is tentatively TRBD1 or TRBD2, each matching 7 bases. Sequenced input: axillary lymph node tissue. The CDR3 corresponds to CSARDQGGGSSGANVLTF. The sequenced DNA is TGCAGTGCTAGAGATCAGGGGGGAGGGTCTTCTGGGGCCAACGTCCTGACTTTC.